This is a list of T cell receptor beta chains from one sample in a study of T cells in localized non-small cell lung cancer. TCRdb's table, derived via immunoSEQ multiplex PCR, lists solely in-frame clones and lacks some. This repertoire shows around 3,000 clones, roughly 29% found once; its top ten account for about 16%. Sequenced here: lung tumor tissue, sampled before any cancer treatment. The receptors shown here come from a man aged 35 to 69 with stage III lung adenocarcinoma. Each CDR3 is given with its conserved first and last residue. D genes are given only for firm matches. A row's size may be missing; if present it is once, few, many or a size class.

DNA: TGTGCCAGCAGTGACTCGGCGACGGGACTCCACTTT; CDR3: CASSDSATGLHF; J: TRBJ1-6; V: TRBV6-8; size: few; D: -
DNA: TGTGCCAGCAGGCCGGGGGGTGGCACTGAAGCTTTCTTT; CDR3: CASRPGGGTEAFF; J: TRBJ1-1; V: TRBV6-8; size: few; D: -
DNA: TGTGCCAGCAGTAAGACAGTCCTTACCTTCTCTGGGGCCAACGTCCTGACTTTC; CDR3: CASSKTVLTFSGANVLTF; J: TRBJ2-6; V: TRBV7-7; size: -; D: -
DNA: TGCGCCAGCAGTGGCCTGGGGGAGACCCAGTACTTC; CDR3: CASSGLGETQYF; J: TRBJ2-5; V: TRBV10-2; size: -; D: -
DNA: TGTGCCAGCAGTCATGGGACTTCTCGGTTGAGGACCGGGGAGCTGTTTTTT; CDR3: CASSHGTSRLRTGELFF; J: TRBJ2-2; V: TRBV6-8; size: few; D: -
DNA: TGTGCCAGCTCACCACCGTTAGCGGGAGCAGATACGCAGTATTTT; CDR3: CASSPPLAGADTQYF; J: TRBJ2-3; V: TRBV18; size: -; D: TRBD2
DNA: TGCGCCAGCAGCTTGACAGGGATCAATTCACCCCTCCACTTT; CDR3: CASSLTGINSPLHF; J: TRBJ1-6; V: TRBV5-1; size: few; D: -
DNA: TGTGCCAGCAGCCCACGACAGAGCACAGATACGCAGTATTTT; CDR3: CASSPRQSTDTQYF; J: TRBJ2-3; V: TRBV11-3; size: -; D: -
DNA: TGTGCCAGTAGTCTCCAAACAGATACGCAGTATTTT; CDR3: CASSLQTDTQYF; J: TRBJ2-3; V: TRBV19; size: -; D: -
DNA: TGTGCCAGCAGCTTAGGCGCCCCCAGCCCGGCCGGGGGTGAGCAGTTCTTC; CDR3: CASSLGAPSPAGGEQFF; J: TRBJ2-1; V: TRBV9; size: many; D: -
DNA: TGTGCCTGGTCCTTTGCGGGGGCTGGAAAACTGTTTTTT; CDR3: CAWSFAGAGKLFF; J: TRBJ1-4; V: TRBV30; size: medium-sized; D: -
DNA: TGTGCCAGCAGTACTACAGGGGGCGATAACTATGGCTACACCTTC; CDR3: CASSTTGGDNYGYTF; J: TRBJ1-2; V: TRBV6-8; size: medium-sized; D: TRBD1
DNA: TGCGCCAGCAGCTTGGTGCCGGGTGACACTGAAGCTTTCTTT; CDR3: CASSLVPGDTEAFF; J: TRBJ1-1; V: TRBV5-1; size: -; D: -
DNA: TGTGCCAGCAGTTTTCCACAGGGGGATTCACCCCTCCACTTT; CDR3: CASSFPQGDSPLHF; J: TRBJ1-6; V: TRBV28; size: -; D: TRBD1
DNA: TGTGCCAGCAGTGAATACAGGGGCACTGAAGCTTTCTTT; CDR3: CASSEYRGTEAFF; J: TRBJ1-1; V: TRBV6-7; size: -; D: TRBD1
DNA: TGTGCCAGCAGTCGGGGCGGGGGGACCTACAATGAGCAGTTCTTC; CDR3: CASSRGGGTYNEQFF; J: TRBJ2-1; V: TRBV25-1; size: few; D: TRBD2
DNA: TGTGCCAGCAGCTCGGGGACAGTTTCGAACACCGGGGAGCTGTTTTTT; CDR3: CASSSGTVSNTGELFF; J: TRBJ2-2; V: TRBV9; size: hyperexpanded; D: TRBD1
DNA: TGTGCCAGCAGCCCCACTGGGGCTAGTAACTATGGCTACACCTTC; CDR3: CASSPTGASNYGYTF; J: TRBJ1-2; V: TRBV11-3; size: few; D: -
DNA: TGTGCCAGCGGTCAGCCCGGCGGGCATGAGCAGTTCTTC; CDR3: CASGQPGGHEQFF; J: TRBJ2-1; V: TRBV28; size: -; D: -
DNA: TGTGCCTCCCCAGGGGGGGCCTACAGTTGGGGTGGAAACACCATATATTTT; CDR3: CASPGGAYSWGGNTIYF; J: TRBJ1-3; V: TRBV28; size: -; D: TRBD1
DNA: TGTGCCAGCGAAGGACAGGGTATTCAGACCCAGTACTTC; CDR3: CASEGQGIQTQYF; J: TRBJ2-5; V: TRBV28; size: few; D: TRBD1
DNA: TGCGCCAGCAGCCCCGGGACAGGGTCCGGAAACACCATATATTTT; CDR3: CASSPGTGSGNTIYF; J: TRBJ1-3; V: TRBV5-1; size: -; D: TRBD1
DNA: TGTGCCAGCAGCTTAGGGACAGGGAACACTGAAGCTTTCTTT; CDR3: CASSLGTGNTEAFF; J: TRBJ1-1; V: TRBV11-3; size: -; D: TRBD1